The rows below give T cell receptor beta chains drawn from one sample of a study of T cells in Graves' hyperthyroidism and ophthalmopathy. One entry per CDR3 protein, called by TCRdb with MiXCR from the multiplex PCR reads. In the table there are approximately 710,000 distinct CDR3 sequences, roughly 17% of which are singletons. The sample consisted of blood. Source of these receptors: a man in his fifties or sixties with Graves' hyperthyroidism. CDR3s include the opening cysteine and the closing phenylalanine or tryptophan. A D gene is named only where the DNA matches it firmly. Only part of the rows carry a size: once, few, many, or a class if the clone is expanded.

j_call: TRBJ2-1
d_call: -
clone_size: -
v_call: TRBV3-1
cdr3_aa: CASSQEEYNEQFF
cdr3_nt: TGTGCCAGCAGCCAAGAAGAATACAATGAGCAGTTCTTC

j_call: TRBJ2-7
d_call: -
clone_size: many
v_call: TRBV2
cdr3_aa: CASRDPSVHDYEQYF
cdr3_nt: TGTGCCAGCAGGGACCCTAGCGTCCATGACTACGAGCAGTACTTC

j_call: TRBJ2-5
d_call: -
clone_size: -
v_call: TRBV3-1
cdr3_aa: CASSASMAAGQETQYF
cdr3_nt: TGTGCCAGCAGCGCGTCTATGGCCGCGGGGCAAGAGACCCAGTACTTC

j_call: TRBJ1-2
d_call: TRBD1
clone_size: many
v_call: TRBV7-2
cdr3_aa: CASSPAPGQGGLGYTF
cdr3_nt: TGTGCCAGCAGCCCAGCCCCGGGACAGGGAGGGTTGGGCTACACCTTC

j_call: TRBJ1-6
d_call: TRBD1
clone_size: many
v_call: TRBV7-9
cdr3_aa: CASSSSTGNDSPLHF
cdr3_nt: TGTGCCAGCAGCTCATCGACAGGGAACGATTCACCCCTCCACTTT

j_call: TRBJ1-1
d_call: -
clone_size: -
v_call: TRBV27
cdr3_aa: CASSLQGLNPNTEAFF
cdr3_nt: TGTGCCAGCAGTCTTCAGGGTCTTAACCCAAACACTGAAGCTTTCTTT

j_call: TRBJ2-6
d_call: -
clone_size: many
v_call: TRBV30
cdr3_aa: CAWRDISGANVLTF
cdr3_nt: TGTGCCTGGAGGGACATTTCCGGGGCCAACGTCCTGACTTTC

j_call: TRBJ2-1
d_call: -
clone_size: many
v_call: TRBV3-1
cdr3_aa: CASSSSTTLDEQFF
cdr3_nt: TGTGCCAGCAGCTCTTCGACCACCTTGGATGAGCAGTTCTTC

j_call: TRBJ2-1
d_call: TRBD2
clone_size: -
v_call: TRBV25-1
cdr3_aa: CASSERRRLAGGYNEQFF
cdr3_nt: TGTGCCAGCAGTGAAAGGCGTCGACTAGCGGGAGGGTACAATGAGCAGTTCTTC

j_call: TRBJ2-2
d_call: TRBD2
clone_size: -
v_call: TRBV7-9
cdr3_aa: CASVLSGANTGELFF
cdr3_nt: TGTGCCAGCGTTCTAAGCGGGGCAAACACCGGGGAGCTGTTTTTT

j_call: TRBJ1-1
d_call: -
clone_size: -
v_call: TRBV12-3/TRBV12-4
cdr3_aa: CASRGRRAEAFF
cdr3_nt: TGTGCCAGCAGGGGACGGCGGGCTGAAGCTTTCTTT

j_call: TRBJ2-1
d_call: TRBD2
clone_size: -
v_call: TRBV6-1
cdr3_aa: CASRSRLAGAHGQFF
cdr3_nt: TGTGCCAGCAGGTCGAGACTAGCGGGGGCCCATGGGCAGTTCTTC

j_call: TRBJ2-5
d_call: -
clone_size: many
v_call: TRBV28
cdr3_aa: CASSSTGTQYF
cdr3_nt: TGTGCCAGCAGTTCTACCGGGACCCAGTACTTC

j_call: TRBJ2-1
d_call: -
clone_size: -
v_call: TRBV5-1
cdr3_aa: CASSLQGQGNEQFF
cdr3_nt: TGCGCCAGCAGTCTCCAGGGTCAAGGGAATGAGCAGTTCTTC

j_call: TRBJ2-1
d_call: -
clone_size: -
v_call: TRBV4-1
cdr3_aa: CASSQGGVATECFF
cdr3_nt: TGCGCCAGCAGCCAAGGGGGGGTTGCGACTGAATGTTTCTTC

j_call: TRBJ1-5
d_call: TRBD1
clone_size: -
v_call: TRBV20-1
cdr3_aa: CSARQGASQPQHF
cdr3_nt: TGCAGTGCTAGACAGGGGGCCAGTCAGCCCCAGCATTTT

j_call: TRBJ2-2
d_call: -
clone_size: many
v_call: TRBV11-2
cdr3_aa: CASSLSVNTGELFF
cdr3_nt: TGTGCCAGCAGCTTATCGGTAAACACCGGGGAGCTGTTTTTT

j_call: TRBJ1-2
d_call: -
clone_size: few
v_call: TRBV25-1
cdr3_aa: CASSEWADYGYTF
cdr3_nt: TGTGCCAGCAGTGAATGGGCTGATTATGGCTACACCTTC

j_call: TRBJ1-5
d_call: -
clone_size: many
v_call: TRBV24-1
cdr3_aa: CATSDSVSNQPQHF
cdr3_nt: TGTGCCACCAGTGATTCAGTGAGCAATCAGCCCCAGCATTTT

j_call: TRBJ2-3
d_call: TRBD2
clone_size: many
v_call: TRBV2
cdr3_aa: CASSVSGAGSDTQYF
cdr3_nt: TGTGCCAGCAGCGTGAGCGGGGCGGGGTCGGATACGCAGTATTTT

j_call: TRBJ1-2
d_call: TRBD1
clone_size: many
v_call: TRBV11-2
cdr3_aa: CASSWDRNYGYTF
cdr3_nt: TGTGCCAGCAGCTGGGACAGGAACTATGGCTACACCTTC

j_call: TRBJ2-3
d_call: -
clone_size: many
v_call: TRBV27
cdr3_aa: CASSTQVSTDTQYF
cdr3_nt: TGTGCCAGCAGTACCCAAGTTAGCACGGATACGCAGTATTTT

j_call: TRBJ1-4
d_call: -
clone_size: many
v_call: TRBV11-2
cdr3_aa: CASSWGGRVEKLFF
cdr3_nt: TGTGCCAGCAGCTGGGGGGGGCGGGTTGAAAAACTGTTTTTT

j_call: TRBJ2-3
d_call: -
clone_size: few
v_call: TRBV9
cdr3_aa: CASSERLGGDTQYF
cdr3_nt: TGTGCCAGCAGCGAACGACTAGGGGGAGATACGCAGTATTTT

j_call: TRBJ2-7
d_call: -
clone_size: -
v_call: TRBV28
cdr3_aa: CASRTAGSPSYEQYF
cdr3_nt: TGTGCCAGCAGGACGGCCGGGAGTCCCTCCTACGAGCAGTACTTC